This TCR beta chain was found in a study of neurological immune-mediated disorders. The unsorted libraries were made from 2 million PBMCs kept at -80 C. Only a few counts were recorded for this clonotype. This may be a read error: a much more frequent sequence differs by one nucleotide. MiXCR, applied by TCRdb to the 5' RACE reads, yields one record per CDR3 protein. In the table there are roughly 89,000 distinct CDR3 sequences, 2.5% to 3% of which are singletons. This receptor was taken from a woman in her 30s with multiple sclerosis. The sequenced sample was PBMCs.

CDR3 in amino acids: CASSDAGSYYEQYF. CDR3 nucleotides: TGTGCCAGCAGCGACGCGGGATCCTACTACGAGCAGTACTTC. The rearrangement joins TRBV9 to TRBJ2-7; weak D call: TRBD2 (6 bases). From germline, CDR1 is SGDLS and CDR2 YYNGEE. CDR3 length: 14 amino acids. Trimming shortened V by 3 bases and J by 3 bases, and 13 bases separated the two germline ends.